The rows below give T cell receptor beta chains drawn from one sample of a study of blood T cell repertoires in COVID-19. Clones were sequenced by immunoSEQ multiplex PCR, and TCRdb holds only the in-frame ones, with some missing. The table has 90,000 to 120,000 clones, around 83% seen once. Material: peripheral blood. Source of these receptors: a man aged 70-80 years with acute or convalescent COVID-19. CDR3s include the opening cysteine and the closing phenylalanine or tryptophan. A D gene is named only where the DNA matches it firmly. Expanded clones get a size class; other rows say once, few or many, or leave the size out.

CDR3 DNA	CDR3 protein	clone size	J gene	D gene	V gene
TGTGCCAGCAGCCTAAGGGGGGAGGGCTATGGCTACACCTTC	CASSLRGEGYGYTF	-	TRBJ1-2	-	TRBV27
TGTGCCAGCAGTGAATTAGGGGATAGCTCCTACGAGCAGTACTTC	CASSELGDSSYEQYF	-	TRBJ2-7	-	TRBV2
TGCGCCAGCAGCCCAGGGGCTCGGGACTATGGCTACACCTTC	CASSPGARDYGYTF	few	TRBJ1-2	-	TRBV4-1
TGTGCCAGCAGTTCCGGGACAGGGAACACCGGGGAGCTGTTTTTT	CASSSGTGNTGELFF	few	TRBJ2-2	TRBD1	TRBV6-5
TGTGCCACCAGTGATCCTAGCGGGGGCAGGGATACGCAGTATTTT	CATSDPSGGRDTQYF	once	TRBJ2-3	TRBD2	TRBV24-1
TGTGCCAGCAGCCTACAGGGGATCAACACTGAAGCTTTCTTT	CASSLQGINTEAFF	once	TRBJ1-1	TRBD1	TRBV7-9
TGTGCCAGCCAAAGGGGGCGATCTAATGAAAAACTGTTTTTT	CASQRGRSNEKLFF	once	TRBJ1-4	TRBD1	TRBV6-5
TGTGCCAGCAGACCAACAGGGATTGATGAAAAACTGTTTTTT	CASRPTGIDEKLFF	-	TRBJ1-4	-	TRBV7-9
TGTGCCAGCAGTTTCGCCTACAATGAGCAGTTCTTC	CASSFAYNEQFF	-	TRBJ2-1	-	TRBV27
TGTGCCAGCATTGTCGGGACATCAGACTACACCTTC	CASIVGTSDYTF	once	TRBJ1-2	-	TRBV6-5
TGTGCCAGCAGTCCGGGCACAGGGTATACAACTAATGAAAAACTGTTTTTT	CASSPGTGYTTNEKLFF	-	TRBJ1-4	-	TRBV27
TGTGCCAGCAGTTTCCGAGGCGGGGAGCTGTTTTTT	CASSFRGGELFF	-	TRBJ2-2	-	TRBV12-3/TRBV12-4
TGTGCCAGCAGCTTAGGGGGCTGGGATCAGCCCCAGCATTTT	CASSLGGWDQPQHF	-	TRBJ1-5	-	TRBV11-2
TGCGCCAGCAGCCTGCAGGGGAACTCTGAAGCTTTCTTT	CASSLQGNSEAFF	-	TRBJ1-1	-	TRBV5-1
TGTGCCAGTAGTATTCCGGGACAGGGATCGGAGACCCAGTACTTC	CASSIPGQGSETQYF	-	TRBJ2-5	TRBD1	TRBV19
TGTGCCACCGGGACAGGGACGGCCGGGGAGCTGTTTTTT	CATGTGTAGELFF	-	TRBJ2-2	TRBD1	TRBV24-1
TGTGCCAGCAGTTTAGACATCTACGAGCAGTACTTC	CASSLDIYEQYF	few	TRBJ2-7	-	TRBV12-3/TRBV12-4
TGTGCCAGCAGCTACGGGGACAGAAATGAAAAACTGTTTTTT	CASSYGDRNEKLFF	-	TRBJ1-4	TRBD1	TRBV6-5
TGTGCCACCAGGATACAGGGTTCCCTTACTTACACTGAAGCTTTCTTT	CATRIQGSLTYTEAFF	-	TRBJ1-1	-	TRBV24-1
TGTGCCAGCCTTAGCGGGGGGAGCTACAATGAGCAGTTCTTC	CASLSGGSYNEQFF	-	TRBJ2-1	TRBD2	TRBV28
TGCGCCAGCAGCTCGTCCCGGACTAGCGGGGGCTCAACCCCCTCCTACAATGAGCAGTTCTTC	CASSSSRTSGGSTPSYNEQFF	few	TRBJ2-1	TRBD2	TRBV5-1
TGCGCCAGCAGTCCGGGGGGGACAGGGGGTTCACCCCTCCACTTT	CASSPGGTGGSPLHF	few	TRBJ1-6	TRBD1	TRBV5-1
TGTGCTAGTGGTTCTAACTTCCCCGGGACACAAGAGACCCAGTACTTC	CASGSNFPGTQETQYF	-	TRBJ2-5	-	TRBV12-5
TGTGCCACCAGTGATTTGGGGGCGGTCGTTCAAGAGACCCAGTACTTC	CATSDLGAVVQETQYF	-	TRBJ2-5	-	TRBV24-1
TGTGCCAGCAGCCAAGGGGCGGGGGGTAATTCACCCCTCCACTTT	CASSQGAGGNSPLHF	-	TRBJ1-6	-	TRBV3-1/TRBV3-2
TGTGCCAGCAGTTACATCGGCAGGGGCCTTGGCTACACCTTC	CASSYIGRGLGYTF	-	TRBJ1-2	-	TRBV6-2/TRBV6-3
TGTGCCAGCAGTTCCGAGGAGCACGAGCAGTACTTC	CASSSEEHEQYF	-	TRBJ2-7	-	TRBV6-5
TGCGCCAGCAGCCTACAGGGAAAAAAGGGCGAGCAGTACTTC	CASSLQGKKGEQYF	-	TRBJ2-7	-	TRBV5-1
TGTGCCAGCTCACCAGGGACTAGCGGGACCATCTACGAGCAGTACTTC	CASSPGTSGTIYEQYF	-	TRBJ2-7	TRBD2	TRBV18
TGCGCCAGCAGCTTGCCTGGAGGCTTCACCGGGGAGCTGTTTTTT	CASSLPGGFTGELFF	-	TRBJ2-2	-	TRBV5-1
TGTGCCAGCAAGACCAGGGGGCTGGAAGAGACCCAGTACTTC	CASKTRGLEETQYF	few	TRBJ2-5	TRBD1	TRBV6-5
TGTGCCAGCAGCCGGACTAGCCTCTACGAGCAGTACTTC	CASSRTSLYEQYF	-	TRBJ2-7	TRBD2	TRBV7-8
TGTGCCAGTAGTATAAGGGGTCTACAGGGAATCGACACTGAAGCTTTCTTT	CASSIRGLQGIDTEAFF	-	TRBJ1-1	-	TRBV19
TGTGCCAGTAGTACCGGACTAGTTAGGGGCTACGAGCAGTACTTC	CASSTGLVRGYEQYF	-	TRBJ2-7	TRBD2	TRBV19
TGTGCCAGCAGTAGGACACGCTCCTACGAGCAGTACTTC	CASSRTRSYEQYF	-	TRBJ2-7	-	TRBV6-2/TRBV6-3
TGTGCCAGTAGGTTAGCGGGGGGGTTCGGAAACATTCAGTACTTC	CASRLAGGFGNIQYF	-	TRBJ2-4	TRBD2	TRBV19
TGCGCCAGCAGCCAAGATCTGGGGGCCGGAACCGGGGAGCTGTTTTTT	CASSQDLGAGTGELFF	-	TRBJ2-2	-	TRBV4-1
TGCGCCAGCAGCTCCTACCGACAGGACGAGCAGTACTTC	CASSSYRQDEQYF	-	TRBJ2-7	-	TRBV5-1
TGTGCCAGCAGCCTGGACACTATGAACACTGAAGCTTTCTTT	CASSLDTMNTEAFF	-	TRBJ1-1	-	TRBV3-1/TRBV3-2
TGTGCCACCAGCAACTTATTCTACGAGCAGTACTTC	CATSNLFYEQYF	-	TRBJ2-7	-	TRBV15
TGTGCCAGCAGTCGGCAGGGGGAATCATTCGAGCAGTACTTC	CASSRQGESFEQYF	-	TRBJ2-7	TRBD1	TRBV11-2
TGTGCCAGCAGCTTAAACAGAGCCGGGGAGCTGTTTTTT	CASSLNRAGELFF	-	TRBJ2-2	-	TRBV7-9
TGTGCCAGCAGTTTATTCACAGGGGGGGGCGAGCAGTACTTC	CASSLFTGGGEQYF	-	TRBJ2-7	-	TRBV27
TGTGCCAGCAGCCCGACGGGTGAGAATGAGCAGTTCTTC	CASSPTGENEQFF	-	TRBJ2-1	-	TRBV7-9
TGCGCCAGCAGTGAGTTTCAGCGGGGCTTAGAGACCCAGTACTTC	CASSEFQRGLETQYF	-	TRBJ2-5	TRBD2	TRBV10-1
TGTGCCAGCAGCCCATCCTTACTTCGACGGGAAAATCAGCCCCAGCATTTT	CASSPSLLRRENQPQHF	-	TRBJ1-5	-	TRBV9
TGTGCCAGCAGTGCCGGTGGGACAGGGAGGAATGAAAAACTGTTTTTT	CASSAGGTGRNEKLFF	few	TRBJ1-4	TRBD1	TRBV6-1
TGTGCCAGCAGCTTAAGCTACAGGGGAGGTGTGAACACTGAAGCTTTCTTT	CASSLSYRGGVNTEAFF	-	TRBJ1-1	TRBD1	TRBV7-8
TGTGCCAGCAGCCAGGACTTAAATCAGCCCCAGCATTTT	CASSQDLNQPQHF	-	TRBJ1-5	-	TRBV3-1/TRBV3-2
TGCGCCAGCAGCTTGGCTGGGTTGGGCGCAGATACGCAGTATTTT	CASSLAGLGADTQYF	-	TRBJ2-3	-	TRBV5-1
TGCGCCAGCAGCTTGGGCGGGAGCTCCTACAATGAGCAGTTCTTC	CASSLGGSSYNEQFF	-	TRBJ2-1	TRBD2	TRBV5-1
TGTGCCAGCAGCCTTGTCAGGGGGGACGAGGGCAATTCACCCCTCCACTTT	CASSLVRGDEGNSPLHF	-	TRBJ1-6	TRBD1	TRBV5-4
TGTGCCAGCAGTTATGCTCACTTCGGGGCGAAGGGGGCAACTAATGAAAAACTGTTTTTT	CASSYAHFGAKGATNEKLFF	-	TRBJ1-4	-	TRBV6-7
TGTGCCAGTAAGGACAGGGTGAACACTGAAGCTTTCTTT	CASKDRVNTEAFF	once	TRBJ1-1	TRBD1	TRBV19
TGTGCCAGCAGCCTAACGGGCGGGGTCTCCAACACTGAAGCTTTCTTT	CASSLTGGVSNTEAFF	-	TRBJ1-1	-	TRBV13
TGTGCCACCCTTAAGAACAGGGCGGCGGACAATGAGCAGTTCTTC	CATLKNRAADNEQFF	once	TRBJ2-1	-	TRBV19
TGTGCCAGCAGTCCAGGGCTCTACGAGCAGTACTTC	CASSPGLYEQYF	few	TRBJ2-7	-	TRBV6-5
TGTGCCAGCAGTGAGGACCGCGGGACTTATAGCAATCAGCCCCAGCATTTT	CASSEDRGTYSNQPQHF	-	TRBJ1-5	-	TRBV6-1
TGTGCCATCAGGGCCGGGACTGAGGGAGCTTTCTTT	CAIRAGTEGAFF	-	TRBJ1-1	-	TRBV10-3
TGTGCCGCACGGGAGAACACCGGGGAGCTGTTTTTT	CAARENTGELFF	once	TRBJ2-2	-	TRBV10-3